This T cell receptor (beta chain) came from a study of OX40 agonist ivuxolimab in advanced cancers. This CDR3 is built from 15 residues. Germline CDR1 MNHNY, CDR2 SVGAGI (reference sequence). Trimming stripped 4 bases from V and 5 bases from J, with 17 bases between. Using immunoSEQ multiplex PCR, the repertoire was profiled, and TCRdb retains in-frame clones only, with some absent. The sample lists roughly 65,000 clones, around 90% occurring once. The specimen was CD4+ or CD8+ T cells sorted from blood, collected in a trial of the OX40 agonist ivuxolimab. The rearrangement joins TRBV6-6 to TRBJ1-2, with D perhaps TRBD1 (5 bases). This clonotype originated in an adult with an advanced solid tumor such as melanoma, head and neck, liver or kidney cancer. CDR3 nucleotide sequence: TGTGCCAGCAGTTCCCCGGGGGACCGTCCGTATGGCTACACCTTC. This translates into CASSSPGDRPYGYTF.